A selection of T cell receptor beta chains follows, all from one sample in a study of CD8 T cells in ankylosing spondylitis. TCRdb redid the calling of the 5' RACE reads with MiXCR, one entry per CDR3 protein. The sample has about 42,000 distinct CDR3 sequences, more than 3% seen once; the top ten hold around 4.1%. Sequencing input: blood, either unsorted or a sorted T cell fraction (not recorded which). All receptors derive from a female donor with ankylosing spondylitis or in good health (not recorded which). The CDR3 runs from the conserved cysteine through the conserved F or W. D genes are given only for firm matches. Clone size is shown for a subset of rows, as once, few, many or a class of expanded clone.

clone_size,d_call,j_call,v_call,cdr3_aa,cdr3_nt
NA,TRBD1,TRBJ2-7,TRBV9,CASSVDPRTGGGYEQYF,TGTGCCAGCAGCGTAGACCCTAGGACAGGGGGAGGGTACGAGCAGTACTTC
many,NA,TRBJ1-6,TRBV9,CASSVGSSYNSPLHF,TGTGCCAGCAGCGTAGGAAGCTCCTATAATTCACCCCTCCACTTT
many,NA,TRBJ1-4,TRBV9,CASSPGPSNEKLFF,TGTGCCAGCAGCCCTGGGCCCTCTAATGAAAAACTGTTTTTT
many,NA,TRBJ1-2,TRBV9,CASSQQGLGDDGYTF,TGTGCCAGCAGCCAACAGGGCCTAGGGGATGATGGCTACACCTTC
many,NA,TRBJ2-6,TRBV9,CASTRGDSGANVLTF,TGTGCCAGCACCCGAGGTGACTCTGGGGCCAACGTCCTGACTTTC
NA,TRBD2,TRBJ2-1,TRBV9,CASSDETSGGSNEQFF,TGTGCCAGCAGCGACGAGACTAGCGGGGGTTCCAATGAGCAGTTCTTC
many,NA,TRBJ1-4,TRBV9,CASSASRAGREKLFF,TGTGCCAGCAGCGCCAGCAGGGCAGGGAGAGAAAAACTGTTTTTT
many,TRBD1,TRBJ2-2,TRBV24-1,CATSDFLDRVENTGELFF,TGTGCCACCAGTGATTTCTTGGACAGGGTGGAGAACACCGGGGAGCTGTTTTTT
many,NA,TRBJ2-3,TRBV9,CASSPDPTPDTQYF,TGTGCCAGCAGCCCCGACCCGACGCCCGATACGCAGTATTTT
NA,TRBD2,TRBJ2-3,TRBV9,CASGLAGLDTQYF,TGTGCCAGCGGACTAGCGGGGTTAGATACGCAGTATTTT
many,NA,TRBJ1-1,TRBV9,CASSVVPGHHTEAFF,TGTGCCAGCAGCGTAGTTCCGGGGCATCACACTGAAGCTTTCTTT
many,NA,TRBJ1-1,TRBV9,CASSVAFGGGNTEAFF,TGTGCCAGCAGCGTAGCCTTCGGCGGAGGGAACACTGAAGCTTTCTTT
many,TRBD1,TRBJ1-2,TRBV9,CASSVGTGNSYGYTF,TGTGCCAGCAGCGTCGGGACAGGGAATAGCTATGGCTACACCTTC
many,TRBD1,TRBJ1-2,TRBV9,CASSESWDSYGYTF,TGTGCCAGCAGCGAGTCATGGGACAGCTATGGCTACACCTTC
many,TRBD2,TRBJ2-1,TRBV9,CASSVASGGAAFF,TGTGCCAGCAGCGTCGCTAGCGGGGGGGCCGCGTTCTTC
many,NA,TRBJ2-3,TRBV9,CASSQLDTQYF,TGTGCCAGCTCGCAACTAGATACGCAGTATTTT
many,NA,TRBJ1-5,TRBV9,CASGGQFNQPQHF,TGTGCCAGCGGCGGGCAGTTCAATCAGCCCCAGCATTTT
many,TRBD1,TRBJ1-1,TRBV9,CASSVPSGGPYVNTEAFF,TGTGCCAGCAGCGTCCCATCAGGGGGGCCCTACGTGAACACTGAAGCTTTCTTT
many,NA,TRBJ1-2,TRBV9,CASSPSGGTNYGYTF,TGTGCCAGCAGCCCCTCGGGGGGTACTAACTATGGCTACACCTTC
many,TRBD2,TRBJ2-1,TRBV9,CASSVGRGGALDNEQFF,TGTGCCAGCAGCGTAGGTCGGGGGGGGGCCTTGGACAATGAGCAGTTCTTC
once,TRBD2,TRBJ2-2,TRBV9,CASSPGGGTPVDAGELFF,TGTGCCAGCAGCCCCGGGGGGGGGACACCTGTCGACGCCGGGGAGCTGTTTTTT